Presented here are 25 T cell receptor beta chains from one specimen sequenced in a study of vaccination effects on CD4 cells after COVID-19. Repertoires were generated with immunoSEQ multiplex PCR, while TCRdb's copy carries only in-frame clones and drops some. The table shows 73,000 or so clones, with 60% to 85% occurring only once. Antigen-specific CD4+ T cell clonotypes were called by their expansion after viral peptide-pool culture in ViraFEST. Cells that had been cultured for roughly eleven days were the source of isolated CD4+ T cells. Previously uninfected by SARS-CoV-2, the vaccine recipients also showed negative nucleocapsid antibodies. Their target antigens are unknown. The material sequenced was CD4+ T cells from PBMCs cultured with SARS-CoV-2 spike peptides, taken before COVID-19 vaccination. The receptors derive from a human donor who received a COVID-19 vaccine.

This chain uses TRBV24-1 with TRBJ2-1; D gene uncertain. Per the germline V gene, CDR1 is KGHDR and CDR2 is SFDVKD. The V end was cut by 5 bases, the J end by 3 bases, with 16 bases between. The CDR3 sequence is 16 residues long. CDR3 sequence: CATSGAASLGYNEQFF. The CDR3 DNA reads as TGTGCCACCAGTGGGGCGGCGTCGTTGGGCTACAATGAGCAGTTCTTC.

The chain has TRBV24-1 and TRBJ2-6; TRBD1 matches 9 bases. Per the germline V gene, CDR1 is KGHDR and CDR2 is SFDVKD. This CDR3 is 14 amino acids long. V lost 4 bases to trimming and J lost 10 bases; unmatched junction nucleotides: 4. CDR3 DNA sequence: TGTGCCACCAGTGAACCCGGGACAGGGAACGTCCTGACTTTC. It translates to CATSEPGTGNVLTF.

This chain links TRBV7-2 with TRBJ2-1; D is unclear. The V end was cut by 6 bases, the J end by 4 bases, with 13 bases between. The CDR3 totals 14 residues. In germline, CDR1 is SGHTA, CDR2 FQGNSA. The CDR3 DNA is TGTGCCAGCAGGACCATGACATCATACAATGAGCAGTTCTTC. It yields the protein CASRTMTSYNEQFF.

The rearrangement links TRBV7-2 to TRBJ1-1, with D maybe TRBD1 (5 bases). Germline-derived CDR1 and CDR2 are SGHTA and FQGNSA. The CDR3 covers 15 residues. Trimming shortened V by 1 base and J by 2 bases, and 11 bases separated the two germline ends. This CDR3 is CASSLVAGYNTEAFF. For the CDR3, the DNA is TGTGCCAGCAGCTTAGTTGCAGGGTATAACACTGAAGCTTTCTTT.

The chain recombines TRBV5-4 with TRBJ2-7; unclear D gene. The germline gives CDR1 SGHNT, CDR2 YYREEE (reference sequence). Deletions cut 0 bases from V and 4 bases from J, with 8 bases between. The CDR3 extends over 13 amino acids. The CDR3 here is CASSLAGLYEQYV. The CDR3 DNA reads TGTGCCAGCAGCTTGGCCGGGTTATACGAGCAGTACGTC.

The chain couples TRBV5-8 to TRBJ1-2; 8 bases line up with TRBD1. V dropped 4 bases and J dropped 7; count of bases not matched to a gene: 9. Germline V CDR1 and CDR2: SGHTS, YDEGEE. The CDR3 contains 14 residues. The CDR3 coding sequence is TGTGCCAGCAGCCCGATCCAGGGGGCTGGTGGCTACACCTTC. Residues: CASSPIQGAGGYTF.

This clone was seen once. The V and J genes are TRBV28 and TRBJ1-6, with 8 bases fitting TRBD1. The germline V gene encodes CDR1 MDHEN and CDR2 SYDVKM. The CDR3 has 13 residues. The ends lost 8 bases at V and 7 bases at J; junction bases unmatched: 4. Here the CDR3 reads CASLGQGNSPLHF. In DNA, the CDR3 is TGTGCCAGCCTCGGACAGGGCAATTCACCCCTCCACTTT.

J is TRBJ2-7 and V is TRBV19, with 14 bases aligning to TRBD2. CDR1 and CDR2 (germline): LNHDA, SQIVND (reference sequence). This CDR3 is 15 amino acids long. The ends lost 7 bases at V and 6 bases at J; junction bases unmatched: 8. The CDR3 bases are TGTGCCAGTAAAGAGGGACTAGCGGGGGCCCGCGAGCAGTACGTC. Protein sequence: CASKEGLAGAREQYV.

In its sample, this clone was seen a few times. V usage is TRBV2 and J usage is TRBJ1-5; 9 positions match TRBD1. The CDR3 length is 15 residues. Trimming at V came to 5 bases and at J to 4 bases, leaving 6 bases not matched to a gene. Germline-derived CDR1 and CDR2 are SNHLY and FYNNEI. The CDR3 loop is CASSYSGTGNQPQHF. CDR3 nucleotides: TGTGCCAGCAGTTACTCCGGGACAGGGAATCAGCCCCAGCATTTT.

This sequence joins TRBV4-3 and TRBJ1-5; D is undetermined. CDR1 LGHNA and CDR2 YSLEER come from the germline V gene. This CDR3 comprises 15 residues. The V and J ends lost 0 bases and 6 bases respectively, with 12 bases between them. The CDR3 region has the DNA TGCGCCAGCAGCCAAGATTGGGGATGGGGTCAGCCCCAGCATTTT. This sequence encodes CASSQDWGWGQPQHF.

The chain combines TRBV6-5 with TRBJ1-2, with D possibly TRBD1 on 5 matching bases. Trimming stripped 6 bases from V and 3 bases from J, with 11 bases between. Germline loops: CDR1 MNHEY, CDR2 SVGAGI. The CDR3 contains 13 residues. The CDR3 sequence: CASSRTSHYGYTF. CDR3 bases: TGTGCCAGCAGCCGGACAAGTCACTATGGCTACACCTTC.

The J gene is TRBJ1-1, the V gene TRBV18; TRBD1 is a possible D gene (6 bases). The CDR3 consists of 14 residues. V was cut by 2 bases and J by 1 base, with 8 bases left in between. Germline CDR1 is KGHSH and CDR2 is LQKENI. The CDR3 DNA sequence: TGTGCCAGCTCACCAAGACAGGAGAACACTGAAGCTTTCTTT. As protein: CASSPRQENTEAFF.

The chain uses TRBV28 and TRBJ1-2; 9 bases are shared with TRBD1. CDR3 length equals 14 residues. Germline V gene lookup returns CDR1 MDHEN and CDR2 SYDVKM. V lost 10 bases, J lost 8 bases, and 14 bases stayed unmatched. This chain's CDR3 is CAIISGTGIGGYTF. In nucleotides, the CDR3 is TGTGCCATCATCTCCGGGACAGGGATTGGAGGCTACACCTTC.

The gene calls are TRBV6-4 and TRBJ1-4, with 7 nucleotides matching TRBD1. CDR3 size: 15 residues. The junction had 7 bases not matched to a gene; V was cut back by 8 bases and J by 1 base. Germline V gene sequence: CDR1 MRHNA, CDR2 SNTAGT. The CDR3 nucleotides are TGTGCCAGCCGTTTAACAGGGGTAACTAATGAAAAACTGTTTTTT. It specifies CASRLTGVTNEKLFF.

The chain links TRBV25-1 to TRBJ2-5; D may be TRBD1 (6 bases). Germline-derived CDR1 and CDR2 are MGHDK and SYGVNS. The CDR3 totals 13 residues. Trimming removed 9 bases from V and 2 bases from J, with 13 bases in between. CDR3 DNA: TGTGCCAGTACGTTGGGGGCACAAGAGACCCAGTACTTC. Residues: CASTLGAQETQYF.

The CDR3 nucleotides read TGTGCCGCCAATTGGGTTGGAGAGACCCAGTACTTC. Its translation: CAANWVGETQYF. The chain uses TRBV6-5 and TRBJ2-5; D call uncertain. The V and J ends lost 11 bases and 4 bases respectively, with 14 bases between them. Germline CDR1 is MNHEY and CDR2 is SVGAGI. The CDR3 is 12 amino acids.

The chain has TRBV19 and TRBJ2-2; possibly TRBD1 for D (6 bases). CDR3 length: 14 amino acids. V shed 4 bases and J shed 6 bases, with 12 bases lying between them. The germline V gene has CDR1 LNHDA and CDR2 SQIVND (reference sequence). CDR3 in amino acids: CASSKGQGPGELFF. DNA for the CDR3: TGTGCCAGTAGTAAAGGGCAGGGGCCCGGGGAGCTGTTTTTT.

The V call is TRBV18, the J call TRBJ1-4; D uncertain. V was cut by 3 bases and J by 8 bases, with 16 bases left in between. The CDR3 is 15 amino acids. Germline loops: CDR1 KGHSH, CDR2 LQKENI. In DNA, the CDR3 is TGTGCCAGCTCACCGTCCGCGGGGAGGAGGGAAAAACTGTTTTTT. Translated, it gives CASSPSAGRREKLFF.

V and J are TRBV12-3 or TRBV12-4 and TRBJ1-4; D remains unclear. The CDR3 has 13 amino acids. V dropped 6 bases and J dropped 8 bases, with 13 bases sitting between them. CDR3 in DNA: TGTGCCAGCAGCTCTGACGCTGGGGAAAAACTGTTTTTT. Translating it yields CASSSDAGEKLFF.

This chain links TRBV19 with TRBJ2-1, with D uncertain. CDR1 LNHDA and CDR2 SQIVND come from the germline V gene (reference sequence). V was clipped by 2 bases and J by 4 bases, with 12 bases between them. The CDR3 contains 15 residues. For the CDR3, the DNA is TGTGCCAGTAGTATACACAGCTCCGGGTACAATGAGCAGTTCTTC. Its translation: CASSIHSSGYNEQFF.

The chain couples TRBV5-1 to TRBJ1-1; D may be TRBD1 (5 bases). Trimming removed 0 bases from V and 0 bases from J, with 12 bases in between. The V gene's germline CDR1 is SGHRS and CDR2 YFSETQ. The CDR3 runs to 16 residues. Here the CDR3 reads CASSLGVGGMNTEAFF. DNA of the CDR3: TGCGCCAGCAGCTTGGGTGTCGGGGGAATGAACACTGAAGCTTTCTTT.

This rearrangement joins TRBV27 to TRBJ2-7, with D uncertain. Trimming left V 2 bases short and J 4 bases short, with 6 bases between. This CDR3 contains 12 residues. The germline CDR1 and CDR2 sequences are MNHEY and SMNVEV (reference sequence). CDR3 nucleotides: TGTGCCAGCAGTTTAAGGGAATACGAGCAGTACGTC. As protein: CASSLREYEQYV.

A note on this clone: Other DNA sequences in the same sample also yield this CDR3. This sequence joins TRBV3-1 (or the pseudogene TRBV3-2) and TRBJ1-1; the D gene is possibly TRBD1 (5 bases). Germline CDR1 and CDR2: LGHDT and YNNKEL (reference sequence). The CDR3 runs to 14 residues. Trimming removed 2 bases at V and 4 bases at J, with 11 bases between. The CDR3 DNA is TGTGCCAGCAGCCAACCGGGAAGGGGCACTGAAGCTTTCTTT. Translated: CASSQPGRGTEAFF.

J is TRBJ1-4 and V is TRBV7-9; no firm D call. The CDR3 is 15 amino acids. Trimming shortened V by 2 bases and J by 2 bases, and 9 bases separated the two germline ends. CDR1 and CDR2 (germline): SEHNR, FQNEAQ (reference sequence). The DNA of the CDR3 is TGTGCCAGCAGCTTACTCCCGGGGACTAATGAAAAACTGTTTTTT. Translated, it gives CASSLLPGTNEKLFF.

This clone has more than one count but fewer than ten. The rearrangement uses TRBV19 and TRBJ2-1; D tentatively fits TRBD1 or TRBD2 (6 bases each). Germline loops: CDR1 LNHDA, CDR2 SQIVND (reference sequence). The CDR3 sequence is 16 residues long. V gave up 4 bases and J gave up 5 bases, with 18 bases separating them. CDR3 sequence reads: CASSRLKGGSDNEQFF. Here the CDR3 DNA reads TGTGCCAGTAGTAGGCTCAAGGGGGGCTCGGACAATGAGCAGTTCTTC. Based on the CDR3 plus reference TRBV19 and TRBJ2-1, the full variable domain is DGGITQSPKYLFRKEGQNVTLSCEQNLNHDAMYWYRQDPGQGLRLIYYSQIVNDFQKGDIAEGYSVSREKKESFPLTVTSAQKNPTAFYLCASSRLKGGSDNEQFFGPGTRLTVL.